Shown below are 15 T cell receptor beta chains from a single sample sequenced in a study of cytomegalovirus exposure and HLA in healthy donors. The PCR employed 60 Vbeta primers together with 13 Jbeta primers. Using immunoSEQ multiplex PCR, the repertoire was profiled, and TCRdb retains in-frame clones only, with some absent. In the table there are around 150,000 clones, 66% of which are singletons. Specimen: PBMCs. These receptors were taken from a human donor in good health.

This chain uses TRBV27 with TRBJ2-7; 7 bases map to TRBD2. The V and J ends lost 4 bases and 2 bases, in that order; junction bases with no gene match: 8. This CDR3 region has 15 residues. Germline V gene sequence: CDR1 MNHEY, CDR2 SMNVEV (reference sequence). CDR3 in DNA: TGTGCCAGCAGTTCCCCTAGCGGAGCTACCTACGAGCAGTACTTC. The encoded protein is CASSSPSGATYEQYF.

The V gene is TRBV28, the J gene TRBJ2-1; TRBD2 agrees at 15 bases. V shed 5 bases and J 8 bases; nucleotides not matched to a gene: 13. Germline V gene data show CDR1 as MDHEN and CDR2 as SYDVKM. The CDR3 is 18 residues long. For the CDR3, the DNA is TGTGCCAGCAGTCCAGGAACGGGACTAGCGGGAGGTTGGGATGAGCAGTTCTTC. Its protein is CASSPGTGLAGGWDEQFF.

This chain links TRBV6-5 with TRBJ2-1, with D perhaps TRBD1 (5 bases). Trimming stripped 7 bases from V and 4 bases from J, with 8 bases between. CDR1 MNHEY and CDR2 SVGAGI come from the germline V gene. CDR3 size: 12 residues. CDR3 in DNA: TGTGCCAGCATAGGGGCATACAATGAGCAGTTCTTC. Its translation is CASIGAYNEQFF.

This chain joins TRBV28 and TRBJ2-7; possible D gene TRBD2, 6 bases. Looked up from germline, CDR1 is MDHEN and CDR2 is SYDVKM. V dropped 3 bases and J dropped 1 base, with 13 bases sitting between them. The CDR3 is 15 amino acids. DNA for the CDR3: TGTGCCAGCAGTTTGCAGCTAGCGTGGTCCTACGAGCAGTACTTC. Translating gives CASSLQLAWSYEQYF.

V gene TRBV28 combines with J gene TRBJ2-7, with TRBD1 matching over 8 bases. The CDR3 sequence is 15 residues long. V dropped 1 base and J dropped 2; count of bases not matched to a gene: 4. Looked up from germline, CDR1 is MDHEN and CDR2 is SYDVKM. CDR3 in amino acids: CASSLLRTGPYEQYF. The CDR3 coding sequence is TGTGCCAGCAGTTTATTACGGACAGGGCCCTACGAGCAGTACTTC.

The chain employs TRBV7-2 and TRBJ2-3; 7 positions agree with TRBD2. Trimming removed 4 bases from V and 3 bases from J; junction bases left unmatched: 4. CDR3 length equals 14 residues. CDR1 is SGHTA and CDR2 is FQGNSA in the germline V gene. The DNA for the CDR3 is TGTGCCAGCAGCTCCCAGGGAGGGACAGATACGCAGTATTTT. Its translation is CASSSQGGTDTQYF.

The rearrangement joins TRBV28 to TRBJ2-7; TRBD2 aligns across 7 bases. The CDR3 covers 15 residues. V gave up 7 bases and J gave up 1 base; unmatched junction bases: 10. The germline V gene has CDR1 MDHEN and CDR2 SYDVKM. The DNA of the CDR3 is TGTGCCAGCACCCCGGGAGGATCCCCTTCCTACGAGCAGTACTTC. It specifies CASTPGGSPSYEQYF.

A few counts support this clone. The chain is built from TRBV5-1 and TRBJ2-3; 9 positions match TRBD1. The CDR3 loop spans 15 amino acids. Unmatched junction bases numbered 10, after V lost 9 bases and J lost 2 bases. Germline assignment: CDR1 SGHRS and CDR2 YFSETQ. CDR3 in amino acids: CATSTGGSVTDTQYF. The CDR3 DNA is TGCGCCACCTCGACAGGGGGATCGGTCACAGATACGCAGTATTTT.

The chain is built from TRBV7-2 and TRBJ2-7; no firm D call. The CDR3 has 17 amino acids. Germline CDR1 reads SGHTA; CDR2 reads FQGNSA. V was clipped by 0 bases and J by 2 bases, with 17 bases between them. Here the CDR3 DNA reads TGTGCCAGCAGCTTAGCGGGCTTGGGCCAACACCCCTACGAGCAGTACTTC. Its protein is CASSLAGLGQHPYEQYF.

The rearrangement links TRBV6-6 to TRBJ2-1, with TRBD1 identical over 11 bases. The J segment lost 6 bases and the V segment lost 6 bases, leaving 4 bases of the junction unmatched. This CDR3 has 14 amino acids. Per germline, CDR1 MNHNY and CDR2 SVGAGI (reference sequence). The CDR3 sequence is CASSSGTGGNEQFF. The CDR3 nucleotides read TGTGCCAGCAGCTCCGGGACAGGGGGCAATGAGCAGTTCTTC.

The chain carries TRBV6-5 and TRBJ2-6; D not resolved. Per germline, CDR1 MNHEY and CDR2 SVGAGI. This CDR3 region has 14 residues. Trimming took 3 bases from V and 0 from J, leaving 3 bases between them. The CDR3 DNA reads TGTGCCAGCAGTTATAGCTCTGGGGCCAACGTCCTGACTTTC. Translating gives CASSYSSGANVLTF.

This clone was counted only a few times. This sequence joins TRBV28 and TRBJ2-7; D gene ambiguous. The V gene lost 7 bases and the J gene lost 4 bases, with 14 bases spanning the gap. The CDR3 covers 13 residues. The germline V gene has CDR1 MDHEN and CDR2 SYDVKM. The chain's CDR3 is CASTLGTKYEQYF. DNA of the CDR3: TGTGCCAGCACCTTGGGCACAAAGTACGAGCAGTACTTC.

This clone occurred a few times. This chain links TRBV14 with TRBJ2-7; 7 bases agree with TRBD1. Per the germline V gene, CDR1 is SGHDN and CDR2 is FVKESK. Losses at the gene ends were 3 bases for V and 3 bases for J; bases not matched to a gene: 11. The CDR3 length is 16 residues. The CDR3 DNA reads TGTGCCAGCAGCCACCCACGGCGACAGGGAGTCTACGAGCAGTACTTC. This encodes CASSHPRRQGVYEQYF.

This chain uses TRBV6-1 with TRBJ2-7, with 10 bases that match TRBD2. This CDR3 comprises 15 residues. The J segment lost 5 bases and the V segment lost 2 bases, leaving 6 bases of the junction unmatched. Per the germline V gene, CDR1 is MNHNS and CDR2 is SASEGT. CDR3 bases: TGTGCCAGCAGTGAAAAGCGGGAGGGACTGCACGAGCAGTACTTC. Its translation: CASSEKREGLHEQYF.

The gene calls are TRBV19 and TRBJ1-5, with TRBD1 matching over 8 bases. From germline, CDR1 is LNHDA and CDR2 SQIVND (reference sequence). The CDR3 extends over 15 amino acids. V gave up 7 bases and J gave up 4 bases; unmatched junction bases: 9. The chain's CDR3 is CASMGGRTGNQPQHF. The CDR3 nucleotides are TGTGCCAGTATGGGAGGGCGGACAGGGAATCAGCCCCAGCATTTT.